Listed below are T cell receptor beta chains from one sample, sequenced in a study of T-cell memory formation after mild COVID-19. MiXCR, applied by TCRdb to the 5' RACE reads, yields one record per CDR3 protein. The sample has 110,000 to 150,000 distinct CDR3 sequences, less than 25% seen once. The sample comprised PBMCs or a T cell subset sorted from them (not recorded which). The receptors derive from an adult woman who had mild COVID-19 (a few samples of this study predate the infection). Cell type and time point are not known. The CDR3 runs from the conserved cysteine through the conserved F or W. A D gene is named only where the DNA matches it firmly. Clone size is given for some rows only: seen once, a few or many times, or a class if the clone is expanded.

v_call	d_call	j_call	clone_size	cdr3_nt	cdr3_aa
TRBV4-3	.	TRBJ1-1	.	TGCGCCAGCAGCCAAGAGCCCCCATGGACGGCGAACACTGAAGCTTTCTTT	CASSQEPPWTANTEAFF
TRBV4-3	.	TRBJ1-2	few	TGCGCCAGCAGCCCCGCGGGGCCCAGGATAGGCTATGGCTACACCTTC	CASSPAGPRIGYGYTF
TRBV7-9	.	TRBJ2-1	few	TGTGCCAGCAGCTGGGGGGACTTAGACAATGAGCAGTTCTTC	CASSWGDLDNEQFF
TRBV7-6	.	TRBJ1-1	few	TGTGCCAGCAGCAGGGCAGGGGTGAACACTGAAGCTTTCTTT	CASSRAGVNTEAFF
TRBV9	.	TRBJ1-2	few	TGTGCCAGCAGCGGCACAATGCGGGGGCGCGGCTACACCTTC	CASSGTMRGRGYTF
TRBV24-1	.	TRBJ2-1	few	TGTGCCACCAGTGAAGGGAGCTCCTACAATGAGCAGTTCTTC	CATSEGSSYNEQFF
TRBV5-1	.	TRBJ2-7	.	TGCGCCAGCAGATTGGCCAGGGGAGGTTACGAGCAGTACTTC	CASRLARGGYEQYF
TRBV7-9	.	TRBJ2-3	few	TGTGCCAGCAGCTACTTCGGGGCAGATACGCAGTATTTT	CASSYFGADTQYF
TRBV18	.	TRBJ2-7	.	TGTGCCAGCTCACCAAACCCCGACTACGAGCAGTACTTC	CASSPNPDYEQYF
TRBV5-5	.	TRBJ1-1	few	TGTGCCAGCACAAAGGACAAAGCTTTCTTT	CASTKDKAFF
TRBV20-1	.	TRBJ1-1	.	TGCAGTGCCAGTAATTGGGGGAACACTGAAGCTTTCTTT	CSASNWGNTEAFF
TRBV28	.	TRBJ2-3	.	TGTGCCAGCAGTTTCCGTTTGTTGGGAGTCGGAGATACGCAGTATTTT	CASSFRLLGVGDTQYF
TRBV12-3/TRBV12-4	TRBD1	TRBJ2-5	.	TGTGCCAGCAGCCGCCGGGACAGGGAGGAGACCCAGTACTTC	CASSRRDREETQYF
TRBV6-2/TRBV6-3	.	TRBJ2-7	many	TGTGCCAGCAGTTACTTTCAGTCATCTACCTACGAGCAGTACTTC	CASSYFQSSTYEQYF
TRBV18	.	TRBJ2-5	.	TGTGCCAGCTCACCACCGGGAGGTTACCAAGAGACCCAGTACTTC	CASSPPGGYQETQYF
TRBV7-9	.	TRBJ1-3	.	TGTGCCAGCAGCTTAGGCGGTTTAGGATACACCATATATTTT	CASSLGGLGYTIYF
TRBV5-6	.	TRBJ2-1	.	TGTGCCAGCAGCCGTGTTGGGGAGCAGTTCTTC	CASSRVGEQFF
TRBV12-3/TRBV12-4	TRBD2	TRBJ2-3	.	TGTGCCAGCAATTTCGTCCGACTAGCGGGGGGGCCCACAGATACGCAGTATTTT	CASNFVRLAGGPTDTQYF
TRBV7-9	TRBD2	TRBJ2-5	few	TGTGCCAGCAGCTTCCCGGGACTAGCGGCCCAAGAGACCCAGTACTTC	CASSFPGLAAQETQYF
TRBV4-1	.	TRBJ1-5	few	TGCGCCAGCAGCCAAGATCCGGGAGGTTCTACTTGGCAGCCCCAGCATTTT	CASSQDPGGSTWQPQHF
TRBV6-4	TRBD1	TRBJ1-6	.	TGTGCCAGCAGTGCAGGGGGATATGATAATTCACCCCTCCACTTT	CASSAGGYDNSPLHF
TRBV29-1	TRBD1	TRBJ2-5	.	TGCAGCGTTGAAGGGACAGGGGGTAAGACCCAGTACTTC	CSVEGTGGKTQYF
TRBV6-5	TRBD2	TRBJ2-1	.	TGTGCCAGCAGCCACGACCTATTAGCGGGGGGAAGATACAATGAGCAGTTCTTC	CASSHDLLAGGRYNEQFF
TRBV30	.	TRBJ1-2	few	TGTGCCTGGAGGTACGGAGAGTATGGCTACACCTTC	CAWRYGEYGYTF
TRBV4-2	TRBD1	TRBJ2-7	.	TGTGCCAGCAGCCAAGATCCCCTAGACAGGGGCTACGAGCAGTACTTC	CASSQDPLDRGYEQYF
TRBV4-1	TRBD1	TRBJ1-3	.	TGCGCCAGCAGCCAAGAACAGGGGGCGCCTGGAAACACCATATATTTT	CASSQEQGAPGNTIYF
TRBV2	.	TRBJ2-7	.	TGTGCCAGCTCTATTGTCCCTTGGGAGCAGTACTTC	CASSIVPWEQYF